A selection of T cell receptor beta chains follows, all from one sample in a study of OX40 agonist ivuxolimab in advanced cancers. The assay was immunoSEQ multiplex PCR, and TCRdb's table has in-frame clones only and misses some. The sample contains about 49,000 clones, approximately 81% of which appear only once. The sample here was CD4+ or CD8+ T cells sorted from blood, taken in a trial of the OX40 agonist ivuxolimab. These TCRs come from an adult with an advanced solid tumor such as melanoma, head and neck, liver or kidney cancer. CDR3s include the opening cysteine and the closing phenylalanine or tryptophan.

v_call	cdr3_aa
TRBV11-3	CASSLAGQGSYEQYF
TRBV13	CASSQRQGDEKLFF
TRBV28	CASRMERGTDTQYF
TRBV6-1	CASSERAGAPYSNQPQHF
TRBV4-1	CASSQESLSGGGTDTQYF
TRBV7-9	CASSLVQPNTEAFF
TRBV7-2	CATSGVTRGYTF
TRBV7-9	CASSWQGGWSEAFF
TRBV9	CASSVAYAVSYNEQFF
TRBV19	CASSIAKNIQYF
TRBV10-1	CASPVGGGSGTFYEQYF
TRBV7-3	CASSLEGRGEAFF
TRBV7-6	CASSPPGGRTNTEAFF
TRBV28	CASSLSGGPSTDTQYF
TRBV4-3	CASSQERGGQETQYF
TRBV6-1	CASTQGIPYEQYF
TRBV7-6	CASSLTGEGNEQYF
TRBV30	CAWLGSGELFF
TRBV27	CASSLGATGYNEQFF
TRBV4-3	CASSPGSLSGDTQYF
TRBV30	CAGEDRAYEQYF
TRBV9	CASSPRGLAGEHEQYF
TRBV28	CASSPPVGGFGNTIYF